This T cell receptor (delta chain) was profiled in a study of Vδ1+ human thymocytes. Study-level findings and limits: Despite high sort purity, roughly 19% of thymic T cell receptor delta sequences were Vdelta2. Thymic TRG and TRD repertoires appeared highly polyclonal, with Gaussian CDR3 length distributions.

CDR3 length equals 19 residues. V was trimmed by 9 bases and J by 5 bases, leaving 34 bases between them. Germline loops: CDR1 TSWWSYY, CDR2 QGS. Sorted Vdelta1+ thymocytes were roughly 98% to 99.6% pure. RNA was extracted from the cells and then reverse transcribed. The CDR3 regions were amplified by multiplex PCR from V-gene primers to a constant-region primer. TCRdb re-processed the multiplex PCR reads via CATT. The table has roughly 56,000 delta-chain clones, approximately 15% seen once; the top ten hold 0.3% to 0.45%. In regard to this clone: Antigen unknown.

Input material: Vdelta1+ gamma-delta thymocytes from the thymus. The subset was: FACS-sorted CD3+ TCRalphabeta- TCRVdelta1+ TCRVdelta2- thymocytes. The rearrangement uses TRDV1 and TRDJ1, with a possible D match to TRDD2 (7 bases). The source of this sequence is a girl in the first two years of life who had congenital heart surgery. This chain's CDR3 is CALYLPRGLVLGPIDKLIF. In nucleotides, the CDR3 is TGTGCTCTGTACCTTCCTCGAGGGCTCGTACTGGGTCCAATAGATAAACTCATCTTT.